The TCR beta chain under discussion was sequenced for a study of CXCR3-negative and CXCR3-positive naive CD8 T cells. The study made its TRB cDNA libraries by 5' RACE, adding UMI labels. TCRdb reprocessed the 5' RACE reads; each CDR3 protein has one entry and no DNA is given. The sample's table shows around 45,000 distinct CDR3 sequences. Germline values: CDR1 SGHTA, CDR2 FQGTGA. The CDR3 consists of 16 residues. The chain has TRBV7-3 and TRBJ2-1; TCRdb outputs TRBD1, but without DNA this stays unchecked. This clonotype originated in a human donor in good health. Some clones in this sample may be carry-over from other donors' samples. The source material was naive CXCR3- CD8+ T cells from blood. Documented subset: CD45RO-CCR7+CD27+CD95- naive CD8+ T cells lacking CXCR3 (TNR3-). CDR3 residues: CASSPIWTGNGNEQFF.